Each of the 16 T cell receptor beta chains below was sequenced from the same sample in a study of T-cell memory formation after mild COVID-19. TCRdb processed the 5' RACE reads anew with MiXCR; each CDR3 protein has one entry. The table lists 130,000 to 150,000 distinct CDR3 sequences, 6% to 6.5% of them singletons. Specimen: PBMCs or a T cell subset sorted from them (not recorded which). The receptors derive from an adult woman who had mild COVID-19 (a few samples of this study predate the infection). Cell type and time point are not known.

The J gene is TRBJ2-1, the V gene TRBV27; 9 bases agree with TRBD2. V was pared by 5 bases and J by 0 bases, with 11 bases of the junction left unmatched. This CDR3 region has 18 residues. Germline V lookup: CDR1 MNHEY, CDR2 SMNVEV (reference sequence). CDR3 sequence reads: CASSPLSSGAPSYNEQFF. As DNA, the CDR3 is TGTGCCAGCAGTCCCTTATCTAGCGGGGCCCCCTCCTACAATGAGCAGTTCTTC.

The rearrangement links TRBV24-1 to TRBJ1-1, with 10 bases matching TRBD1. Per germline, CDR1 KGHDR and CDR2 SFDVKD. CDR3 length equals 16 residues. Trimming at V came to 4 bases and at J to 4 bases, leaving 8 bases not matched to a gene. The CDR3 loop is CATSDPPGQGTTEAFF. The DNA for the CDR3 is TGTGCCACCAGTGACCCCCCGGGACAGGGGACCACTGAAGCTTTCTTT.

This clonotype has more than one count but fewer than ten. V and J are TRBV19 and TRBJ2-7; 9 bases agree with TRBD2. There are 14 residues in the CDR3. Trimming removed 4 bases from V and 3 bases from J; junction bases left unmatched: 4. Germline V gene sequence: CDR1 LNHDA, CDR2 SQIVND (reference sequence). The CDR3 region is CASSSGTSSYEQYF. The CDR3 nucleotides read TGTGCCAGTAGTAGCGGGACTAGCAGCTACGAGCAGTACTTC.

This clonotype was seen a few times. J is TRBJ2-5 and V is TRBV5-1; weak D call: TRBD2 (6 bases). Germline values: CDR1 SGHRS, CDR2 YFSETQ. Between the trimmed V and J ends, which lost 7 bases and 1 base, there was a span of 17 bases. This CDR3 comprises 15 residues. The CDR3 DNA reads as TGCGCCAGCTCTACTCAGCGGGCCGTCCAAGAGACCCAGTACTTC. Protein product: CASSTQRAVQETQYF.

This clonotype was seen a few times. CDR3 bases: TGTGCCTGGAGTGTATATGGCGGGGGGGGCTACACCTTC. It yields the protein CAWSVYGGGGYTF. The V gene is TRBV30, the J gene TRBJ1-2; weak D call: TRBD1 (5 bases). CDR1 and CDR2 (germline): GTSNPN, SVGIG (reference sequence). The CDR3 runs 13 residues. V was clipped by 0 bases and J by 8 bases, with 13 bases between them.

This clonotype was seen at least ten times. CDR3 loop: CATSDARERDTQYF. The CDR3 DNA reads TGTGCCACCAGTGACGCAAGAGAAAGAGATACGCAGTATTTT. This rearrangement joins TRBV24-1 to TRBJ2-3; D is ambiguous. CDR1 is KGHDR, CDR2 SFDVKD, per germline. V lost 4 bases and J 5 bases, leaving 12 bases between the germline ends. The CDR3 totals 14 residues.

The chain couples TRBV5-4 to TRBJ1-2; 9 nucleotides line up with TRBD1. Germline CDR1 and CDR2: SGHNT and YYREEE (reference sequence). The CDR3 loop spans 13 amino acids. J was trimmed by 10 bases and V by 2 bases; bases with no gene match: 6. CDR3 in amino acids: CASSLTGGADYTF. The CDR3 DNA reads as TGTGCCAGCAGCTTAACAGGGGGCGCGGACTACACCTTC. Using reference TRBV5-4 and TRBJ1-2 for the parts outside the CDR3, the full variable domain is ETGVTQSPTHLIKTRGQQVTLRCSSQSGHNTVSWYQQALGQGPQFIFQYYREEENGRGNFPPRFSGLQFPNYSSELNVNALELDDSALYLCASSLTGGADYTFGSGTRLTVV.

CDR3 region: CATSDGTYFSNQPQHF. CDR3 coding DNA: TGTGCCACCAGTGATGGGACTTATTTTAGCAATCAGCCCCAGCATTTT. This rearrangement joins TRBV24-1 to TRBJ1-5; tentative D call: TRBD1 (5 bases). Germline-derived CDR1 and CDR2 are KGHDR and SFDVKD. V was pared by 3 bases and J by 0 bases, with 11 bases between. The CDR3 extends over 16 amino acids.

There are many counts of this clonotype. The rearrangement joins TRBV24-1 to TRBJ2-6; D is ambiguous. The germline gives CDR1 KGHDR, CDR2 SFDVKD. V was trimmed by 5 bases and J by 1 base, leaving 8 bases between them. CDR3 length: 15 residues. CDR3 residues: CATSGGGSGANVLTF. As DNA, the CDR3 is TGTGCCACCAGTGGCGGTGGATCTGGGGCCAACGTCCTGACTTTC.

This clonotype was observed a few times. In DNA form, the CDR3 reads TGTGCCAGCAGTTCAGGGCGGCTAGCCAAAAACATTCAGTACTTC. It specifies CASSSGRLAKNIQYF. The chain has TRBV12-3 or TRBV12-4 and TRBJ2-4; a weak D match, TRBD1 (5 bases). The CDR3 extends over 15 amino acids. Trimming left V 4 bases short and J 0 bases short, with 10 bases between.

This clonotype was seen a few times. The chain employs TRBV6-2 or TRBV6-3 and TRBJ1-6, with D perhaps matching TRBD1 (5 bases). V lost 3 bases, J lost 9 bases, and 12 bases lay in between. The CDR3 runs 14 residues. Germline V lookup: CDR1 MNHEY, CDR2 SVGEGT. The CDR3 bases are TGTGCCAGCAGTTATGGGGCCACGGGTTCACCCCTCCACTTT. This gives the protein CASSYGATGSPLHF.

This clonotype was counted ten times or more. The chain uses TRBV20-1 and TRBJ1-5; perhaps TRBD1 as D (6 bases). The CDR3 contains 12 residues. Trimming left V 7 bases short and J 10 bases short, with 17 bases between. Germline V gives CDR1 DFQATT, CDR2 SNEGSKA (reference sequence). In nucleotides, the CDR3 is TGCAGTGGGGCAGGGGATCTGGGTCCCCAGCATTTT. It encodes CSGAGDLGPQHF.

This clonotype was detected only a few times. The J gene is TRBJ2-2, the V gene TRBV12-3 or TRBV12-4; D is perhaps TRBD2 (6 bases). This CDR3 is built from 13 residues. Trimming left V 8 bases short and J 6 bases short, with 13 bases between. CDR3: CASGRWGPGELFF. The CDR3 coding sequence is TGTGCCAGCGGGAGGTGGGGCCCCGGGGAGCTGTTTTTT.

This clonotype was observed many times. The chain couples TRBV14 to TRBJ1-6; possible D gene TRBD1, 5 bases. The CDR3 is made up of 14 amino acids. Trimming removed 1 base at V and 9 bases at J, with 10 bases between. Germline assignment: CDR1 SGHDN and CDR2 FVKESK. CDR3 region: CASSQAGLGSPLHF. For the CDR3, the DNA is TGTGCCAGCAGCCAAGCAGGGTTGGGTTCACCCCTCCACTTT.

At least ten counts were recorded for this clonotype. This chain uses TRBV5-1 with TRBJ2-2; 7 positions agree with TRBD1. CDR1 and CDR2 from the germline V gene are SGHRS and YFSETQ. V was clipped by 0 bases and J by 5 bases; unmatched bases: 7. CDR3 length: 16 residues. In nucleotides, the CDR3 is TGCGCCAGCAGCTTGGGACAGGGTAAACAAACCGGGGAGCTGTTTTTT. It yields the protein CASSLGQGKQTGELFF.

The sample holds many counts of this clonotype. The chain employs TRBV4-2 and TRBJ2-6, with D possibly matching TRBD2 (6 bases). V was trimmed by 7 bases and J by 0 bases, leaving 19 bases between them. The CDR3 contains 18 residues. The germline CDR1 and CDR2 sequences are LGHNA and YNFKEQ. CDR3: CASKDGGGQVSGANVLTF. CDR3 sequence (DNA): TGTGCCAGCAAAGATGGGGGAGGCCAAGTCTCTGGGGCCAACGTCCTGACTTTC.